The sequence of this T cell receptor (beta chain) was determined in a study of T cells in Graves' hyperthyroidism and ophthalmopathy. From germline, CDR1 is SGHVS and CDR2 FQNEAQ. The V and J ends lost 3 bases and 0 bases respectively, with 11 bases between them. This CDR3 contains 16 residues. The source material, RNA transcripts, was used to amplify TCR beta CDR3 regions. HTBI primers were employed in a first-round RT-PCR of the TCR CDR3. TCRdb re-analysed the multiplex PCR reads in MiXCR, keeping a single row per CDR3 protein. The table shows 530,000 or so distinct CDR3 sequences, with about 43% occurring only once. Patients aged 18 to 65 had newly diagnosed hyperthyroidism that had lasted under 2 months.

Sequencing used peripheral blood or thyroid tissue (not recorded which). The J gene is TRBJ2-2, the V gene TRBV7-8, with D tentatively TRBD1 or TRBD2 (5 bases each). The source is a woman aged 18-30 years with Graves' hyperthyroidism. The CDR3 DNA is TGTGCCAGCAGCTTGGGACCGATGCCGAACACCGGGGAGCTGTTTTTT. Its translation: CASSLGPMPNTGELFF.